Listed below are T cell receptor beta chains from one sample, sequenced in a study of blood T cell repertoires in COVID-19. Clones were read by immunoSEQ multiplex PCR, and TCRdb kept only the in-frame ones, dropping some. Of 200,000 or so clones detected, 80% to 85% appear once; the ten largest clones hold around 2%. The sample was peripheral blood. The receptors were sampled from a woman aged 55-70 years with acute or convalescent COVID-19. CDR3s include the opening cysteine and the closing phenylalanine or tryptophan. D genes are given only for firm matches. A row's size may be missing; if present it is once, few, many or a size class.

V gene	clone size	D gene	J gene	CDR3 protein	CDR3 DNA
TRBV3-1/TRBV3-2	-	TRBD1	TRBJ1-2	CASSPRMGQGASTF	TGTGCCAGCAGCCCACGAATGGGACAGGGGGCCTCCACCTTC
TRBV27	-	-	TRBJ2-6	CASRTSDSAGANVLTF	TGTGCCAGCAGGACCTCGGACAGTGCGGGGGCCAACGTCCTGACTTTC
TRBV2	once	TRBD1	TRBJ1-1	CASSTGQSNTEAFF	TGTGCCAGCAGTACGGGACAGAGCAACACTGAAGCTTTCTTT
TRBV5-4	-	TRBD2	TRBJ2-5	CASARVGSGETQYF	TGTGCCAGTGCCCGAGTGGGTAGCGGGGAGACCCAGTACTTC
TRBV7-2	once	-	TRBJ2-7	CASSLQPASAYEQYF	TGTGCCAGCAGCCTTCAGCCGGCTAGCGCCTACGAGCAGTACTTC
TRBV9	-	TRBD2	TRBJ2-1	CASSASGGGREQFF	TGTGCCAGCAGCGCTAGCGGGGGGGGGAGAGAGCAGTTCTTC
TRBV5-1	-	TRBD1	TRBJ1-1	CASSVQGLNTEAFF	TGCGCCAGCAGCGTACAGGGGCTGAACACTGAAGCTTTCTTT
TRBV2	-	TRBD1	TRBJ2-7	CASSDSRQGTYEQYF	TGTGCCAGCAGTGATAGCCGACAGGGCACCTACGAGCAGTACTTC
TRBV6-6	-	TRBD1	TRBJ1-4	CASSPTPGQRTNEKLFF	TGTGCCAGCAGTCCTACTCCGGGACAGAGAACTAATGAAAAACTGTTTTTT
TRBV3-1/TRBV3-2	-	-	TRBJ1-2	CASSLRTANYGYTF	TGTGCCAGCAGCCTAAGGACAGCTAACTATGGCTACACCTTC
TRBV10-3	-	TRBD2	TRBJ2-2	CAMRRGVDPGELFF	TGTGCTATGAGGCGGGGGGTAGACCCCGGGGAGCTGTTTTTT
TRBV21-1	-	-	TRBJ1-1	CASKKNSGTMNTEAFF	TGTGCCAGCAAAAAAAACTCCGGGACAATGAACACTGAAGCTTTCTTT
TRBV27	-	-	TRBJ2-1	CASSPRQPSYNEQFF	TGTGCCAGCAGTCCCAGACAGCCATCCTACAATGAGCAGTTCTTC
TRBV3-1/TRBV3-2	-	-	TRBJ1-1	CASSQVQGTEAFF	TGTGCCAGCAGCCAGGTACAGGGTACTGAAGCTTTCTTT
TRBV1	-	-	TRBJ2-2	CTSSPPGEGKKEGKAGELFF	TGCACCAGCAGCCCCCCCGGGGAAGGGAAGAAGGAGGGAAAGGCCGGGGAGCTGTTTTTT
TRBV2	-	-	TRBJ2-2	CASRAASANTGELFF	TGTGCCAGCAGGGCCGCATCCGCGAACACCGGGGAGCTGTTTTTT
TRBV7-8	-	TRBD1	TRBJ1-5	CASSPTGGARNQPQHF	TGTGCCAGCAGCCCGACAGGGGGCGCGAGGAATCAGCCCCAGCATTTT
TRBV27	-	TRBD1	TRBJ1-5	CASSQDRNGQPQHF	TGTGCCAGCAGCCAGGACAGGAACGGTCAGCCCCAGCATTTT
TRBV5-4	-	-	TRBJ1-1	CASSPHSAMNTEAFF	TGTGCCAGCAGCCCCCACAGTGCCATGAACACTGAAGCTTTCTTT
TRBV5-8	-	-	TRBJ1-2	CASSLVRGSYTF	TGTGCCAGCAGCTTGGTTAGGGGAAGCTACACCTTC
TRBV29-1	-	-	TRBJ2-7	CSVGGPYEQYF	TGCAGCGTTGGCGGCCCCTACGAGCAGTACTTC
TRBV7-6	-	-	TRBJ2-2	CASSENSGSNTGELFF	TGTGCCAGCAGCGAAAACAGTGGGTCGAACACCGGGGAGCTGTTTTTT
TRBV2	once	-	TRBJ2-1	CASNRASGYNEQFF	TGTGCCAGCAACAGGGCTAGCGGATACAATGAGCAGTTCTTC
TRBV7-2	-	-	TRBJ1-1	CASSPQDGPSEAFF	TGTGCCAGCAGCCCACAGGACGGGCCCTCTGAAGCTTTCTTT
TRBV6-2/TRBV6-3	-	-	TRBJ1-4	CASSPPGARLFF	TGTGCCAGCAGTCCCCCGGGAGCCAGGCTGTTTTTT
TRBV2	-	-	TRBJ1-2	CASSEDSGSYGYTF	TGTGCCAGCAGTGAGGACAGCGGCTCCTATGGCTACACCTTC
TRBV10-3	-	-	TRBJ2-6	CAISFEAGANVLTF	TGTGCCATCAGTTTCGAGGCAGGGGCCAACGTCCTGACTTTC
TRBV5-5	-	-	TRBJ2-5	CASSHQGWVRYQETQYF	TGTGCCAGCAGCCATCAGGGGTGGGTCAGGTACCAAGAGACCCAGTACTTC
TRBV29-1	-	-	TRBJ1-2	CSVDRGSGYTF	TGCAGCGTTGACCGCGGGAGCGGCTACACCTTC
TRBV30	once	-	TRBJ1-5	CAWTRDANQPQHF	TGTGCCTGGACCAGGGATGCCAATCAGCCCCAGCATTTT
TRBV7-8	-	TRBD1	TRBJ1-1	CASSRRVPGQGVRTEAFF	TGTGCCAGCAGCCGGAGGGTCCCGGGACAGGGGGTTCGTACTGAAGCTTTCTTT
TRBV30	few	-	TRBJ1-3	CAWRFGGNTIYF	TGTGCCTGGAGGTTCGGTGGAAACACCATATATTTT
TRBV7-3	-	-	TRBJ1-1	CASSEQGNGAEAFF	TGTGCCAGCAGTGAACAGGGTAATGGCGCTGAAGCTTTCTTT